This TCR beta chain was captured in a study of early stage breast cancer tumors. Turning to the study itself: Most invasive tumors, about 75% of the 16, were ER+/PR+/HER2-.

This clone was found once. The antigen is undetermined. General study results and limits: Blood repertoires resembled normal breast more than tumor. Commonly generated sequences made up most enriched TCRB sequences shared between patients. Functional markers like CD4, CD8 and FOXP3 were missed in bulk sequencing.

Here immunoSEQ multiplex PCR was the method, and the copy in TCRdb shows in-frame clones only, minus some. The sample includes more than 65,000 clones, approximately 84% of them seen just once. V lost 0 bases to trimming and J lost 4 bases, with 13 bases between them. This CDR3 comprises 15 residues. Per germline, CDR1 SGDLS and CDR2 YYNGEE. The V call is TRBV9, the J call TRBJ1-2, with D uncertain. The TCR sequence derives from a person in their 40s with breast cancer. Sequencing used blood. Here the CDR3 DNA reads TGTGCCAGCAGCGTAGGTGCGGGCGGGGTCTATGGCTACACCTTC. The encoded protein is CASSVGAGGVYGYTF.